Sequencing of this T cell receptor beta chain was carried out in a study of shared clonotypes between healthy human individuals. Libraries were prepared by immunoSEQ multiplex PCR; TCRdb keeps only in-frame clonotypes and omits some of them. The table records fewer than 1.4 million clones, about 80% of them present only once. The CDR3 is made up of 14 amino acids. The germline CDR1 and CDR2 sequences are SGHVT and SQSDAQ. Trimming took 4 bases from V and 3 from J, leaving 10 bases between them. Input material: memory CD4+ T cells from PBMCs. Subset denoted: CD45RA-negative fraction. This sequence was found in a man between 18 and 29 years old in good health. Some clones in this sample may be carry-over from other donors' samples. The chain has TRBV7-4 and TRBJ1-5; perhaps TRBD1 as D (6 bases). The CDR3 coding sequence is TGTGCCAGCAGCTGGGGACACCTCAATCAGCCCCAGCATTTT. It translates to CASSWGHLNQPQHF.